In its sample, the clone carrying this T cell receptor beta chain was seen a few times. The record originates from a study of blood T cell repertoires in COVID-19. Looking at the study overall: Sources were T cells, B-cell-depleted T cells, or PBMCs; the material itself was cDNA or gDNA.

In the original analysis: Using reference gene primer amplification, nucleated cell counts were estimated. Sequencing used immunoSEQ multiplex PCR; TCRdb keeps in-frame clones, though not all of them. From that table come the V and J calls and clone size; the DNA was used to work out D and trimming. The data hold 200,000 to 250,000 clones, with 83% observed a single time. This clonotype originated in a human donor in a cohort sampled during active COVID-19. The sample taken for sequencing was peripheral blood.

CDR3 in DNA: TGCGCCAGCAGTGAAGACAGCTCCTACAATGAGCAGTTCTTC. It specifies CASSEDSSYNEQFF. The chain uses TRBV10-1 and TRBJ2-1; maybe TRBD1 (5 bases). CDR1 is WNHNN and CDR2 is SYGVQD in the germline V gene (reference sequence). With 3 bases removed from V and 0 bases from J, the gap between germline ends came to 6 bases. CDR3 length: 14 residues.